This record looks at one T cell receptor (beta chain) sequence and its context. The data were obtained in a study of blood T cell repertoires in COVID-19. Looking at the study overall: Samples of COVID-19 (acute and convalescent) were obtained from the United States, Italy and Spain. PBMCs, B-cell-depleted T cells, or T cells provided the cDNA or gDNA that made up the material.

There are 13 residues in the CDR3. Trimming took 7 bases from V and 0 from J, leaving 11 bases between them. The germline V gene has CDR1 SGDLS and CDR2 YYNGEE. Original analysis: Estimation of nucleated cell counts was performed using reference gene primer amplification. The protocol was immunoSEQ multiplex PCR, while the TCRdb copy is restricted to in-frame clones and leaves out a portion. The V and J calls and clone size are taken from that table; D and trimming were inferred from the DNA. The table includes fewer than 200,000 clones, 65% to 85% detected once. The sequenced material came from peripheral blood. The receptor was derived from a woman between 65 and 79 years old who had recovered from COVID-19. This chain uses TRBV9 with TRBJ2-7; D might be TRBD1 (6 bases). CDR3 nucleotide sequence: TGTGCCAGCGGCCGAGGGGGCTCCTACGAGCAGTACTTC. It translates to CASGRGGSYEQYF. Variable domain in full (rest from reference TRBV9 and TRBJ2-7): DSGVTQTPKHLITATGQRVTLRCSPRSGDLSVYWYQQSLDQGLQFLIQYYNGEERAKGNILERFSAQQFPDLHSELNLSSLELGDSALYFCASGRGGSYEQYFGPGTRLTVT.